This TCR beta chain was sequenced in a study of cytomegalovirus exposure and HLA in healthy donors. Turning to the study itself: Among the 350 to 500 donors who were genotyped, about 84% fell in the genetic ancestry cluster that is associated with self-reported Caucasian donors.

A word on this clone: Its matching antigen is unknown.

CDR1 is LGHNA, CDR2 YSLEER, per germline. The CDR3 spans 13 residues. Trimming took off 1 base at V and 8 bases at J, with 6 bases between the two ends. PCR amplification relied on 60 Vbeta primers (plus 13 Jbeta primers). Sequencing used immunoSEQ multiplex PCR; TCRdb keeps in-frame clones, though not all of them. The sample yields 150,000 to 200,000 clones, about 80% seen once. Whole-study results and caveats: Sequencing had likely introduced a cluster of highly shared sequence variants as an artifact.

Sequenced input: PBMCs. This receptor was identified in a woman between 18 and 30 years old in good health and CMV-seropositive. The rearrangement uses TRBV4-3 and TRBJ1-6, with unresolved D. The CDR3 sequence is CASSQAVYSPLHF. The CDR3 DNA follows: TGCGCCAGCAGCCAAGCAGTTTATTCACCCCTCCACTTT.